One and the same sample provided the 20 T cell receptor beta chains below, sequenced in a study of OX40 agonist ivuxolimab in advanced cancers. Clones were sequenced by immunoSEQ multiplex PCR, and TCRdb holds only the in-frame ones, with some missing. The sample includes tens of thousands of clones, just under 85% of them seen just once. Material: CD4+ or CD8+ T cells sorted from blood, obtained in a trial of the OX40 agonist ivuxolimab. Source of these receptors: an adult with an advanced solid tumor such as melanoma, head and neck, liver or kidney cancer.

CDR3 coding DNA: TGTGCCATCAGAAGACAGGGGTGGATCGGAAAGATGAACACTGAAGCTTTCTTT. It encodes CAIRRQGWIGKMNTEAFF. This chain uses TRBV10-3 with TRBJ1-1, with TRBD1 identical over 8 bases. J gave up 0 bases and V 6 bases, and 15 bases lay outside the gene matches. Germline V gives CDR1 ENHRY, CDR2 SYGVKD. CDR3 length: 18 residues.

V and J are TRBV19 and TRBJ2-7; 8 bases agree with TRBD1. With V trimmed by 6 bases and J by 0 bases, 4 bases remained unmatched. This CDR3 spans 14 amino acids. CDR1 LNHDA and CDR2 SQIVND come from the germline V gene (reference sequence). The CDR3 spells CASRGQVSSYEQYF. As DNA, the CDR3 is TGTGCCAGTAGGGGACAGGTGAGCTCCTACGAGCAGTACTTC.

CDR3 sequence reads: CASSPRLAVSNEQFF. The CDR3 nucleotides read TGTGCCAGCTCACCTCGACTAGCGGTTAGCAATGAGCAGTTCTTC. V usage is TRBV18 and J usage is TRBJ2-1; 9 bases map to TRBD2. CDR1 is KGHSH, CDR2 LQKENI, per germline. This CDR3 has 15 amino acids. Trimming removed 3 bases from V and 6 bases from J; junction bases left unmatched: 6.

With regard to this clone: This same CDR3 is encoded by further DNA sequences in the sample. The genes are TRBV10-3 and TRBJ1-1; D unclear. CDR3 length equals 12 residues. V gave up 3 bases and J gave up 1 base, with 3 bases separating them. From germline, CDR1 is ENHRY and CDR2 SYGVKD. The CDR3 region is CAISEQNTEAFF. The CDR3 DNA reads as TGTGCCATCAGTGAACAGAACACTGAAGCTTTCTTT.

The chain recombines TRBV5-8 with TRBJ2-3; the D gene is possibly TRBD2 (6 bases). This CDR3 comprises 15 residues. V gave up 0 bases and J gave up 0 bases, with 8 bases separating them. Germline CDR1 is SGHTS and CDR2 is YDEGEE. The CDR3 nucleotides are TGTGCCAGCAGCTTGGGGGGGACTAGCACAGATACGCAGTATTTT. It specifies CASSLGGTSTDTQYF. Complete variable domain (other parts from reference TRBV5-8 and TRBJ2-3): EAGVTQSPTHLIKTRGQQATLRCSPISGHTSVYWYQQALGLGLQFLLWYDEGEERNRGNFPPRFSGRQFPNYSSELNVNALELEDSALYLCASSLGGTSTDTQYFGPGTRLTVL.

The chain has TRBV28 and TRBJ1-1, with 9 positions matching TRBD1. Per germline, CDR1 MDHEN and CDR2 SYDVKM. V lost 0 bases, J lost 2 bases, and 7 bases stayed unmatched. The CDR3 consists of 17 residues. The CDR3 DNA sequence: TGTGCCAGCAGTTTATGGGACAGGGGCGCTGGAAACACTGAAGCTTTCTTT. This translates into CASSLWDRGAGNTEAFF.

The chain carries TRBV6-5 and TRBJ2-5; TRBD2 aligns across 9 bases. In germline, CDR1 is MNHEY, CDR2 SVGAGI. The CDR3 sequence is 15 residues long. V was pared by 7 bases and J by 2 bases, with 8 bases of the junction left unmatched. In DNA form, the CDR3 reads TGTGCCAGCACCCGAGGGACTAGCCGGCAAGAGACCCAGTACTTC. Translating gives CASTRGTSRQETQYF.

The rearrangement uses TRBV19 and TRBJ1-6, with D tentatively TRBD1 (5 bases). The V end lost 3 bases, the J end lost 13 bases, and 16 bases lay between the germline ends. Per germline, CDR1 LNHDA and CDR2 SQIVND (reference sequence). The CDR3 length is 14 residues. The CDR3 reads CASSMKGVIHPLHF. The CDR3 DNA follows: TGTGCCAGTAGTATGAAAGGGGTAATTCACCCCCTCCACTTT.

The chain combines TRBV9 with TRBJ2-7; maybe TRBD2 (6 bases). The CDR3 totals 14 residues. The V end was cut by 0 bases, the J end by 4 bases, with 11 bases between. The germline CDR1 and CDR2 sequences are SGDLS and YYNGEE. The CDR3 reads CASSVAWGGYEQYF. For the CDR3, the DNA is TGTGCCAGCAGCGTAGCCTGGGGAGGATACGAGCAGTACTTC.

The J gene is TRBJ1-2, the V gene TRBV6-5, with no clear D. The CDR3 is made up of 13 amino acids. V was shortened by 7 bases and J by 6 bases, with 15 bases between the two germline ends. Germline V gene lookup returns CDR1 MNHEY and CDR2 SVGAGI. In DNA, the CDR3 is TGTGCCAGCACTGACCGGGGAGGGCATGGCTACACCTTC. Its translation: CASTDRGGHGYTF.

The CDR3 DNA reads TGCAGCCTAGTGGGTGGGGCTAGCGGCTTCTACAATGAGCAGTTCTTC. It yields the protein CSLVGGASGFYNEQFF. The chain couples TRBV29-1 to TRBJ2-1, with TRBD2 matching 7 bases. Germline V gene sequence: CDR1 SQVTM, CDR2 ANQGSEA. The CDR3 has 16 residues. Trimming removed 8 bases from V and 3 bases from J; junction bases left unmatched: 16.

Only a few counts were recorded for this clone. The rearrangement uses TRBV11-2 and TRBJ2-3; D is uncertain. The CDR3 has 11 amino acids. Per the germline V gene, CDR1 is SGHAT and CDR2 is FQNNGV. V lost 5 bases and J lost 7, with 7 bases in between. The CDR3 sequence is CASSPANTQYF. The CDR3 nucleotides are TGTGCCAGCAGCCCCGCCAATACGCAGTATTTT.

V usage is TRBV28 and J usage is TRBJ2-1, with 9 bases that match TRBD1. This CDR3 is built from 14 residues. V shed 7 bases, J shed 7 bases, and the junction held 8 bases outside the gene matches. Germline lookup yields CDR1 MDHEN and CDR2 SYDVKM. CDR3 protein: CASIPGQGWNEQFF. As DNA, the CDR3 is TGTGCCAGCATCCCGGGACAGGGATGGAATGAGCAGTTCTTC.

The gene calls are TRBV5-6 and TRBJ2-4; D call uncertain. This CDR3 is built from 16 residues. Germline assignment: CDR1 SGHDT and CDR2 YYEEEE. V was shortened by 3 bases and J by 3 bases, with 16 bases between the two germline ends. The CDR3, as DNA: TGTGCCAGCAGCTCCTATGTGGATTTGGGCAAAAACATTCAGTACTTC. Translated: CASSSYVDLGKNIQYF. The full variable domain, with the rest looked up from reference TRBV5-6 and TRBJ2-4, is DAGVTQSPTHLIKTRGQQVTLRCSPKSGHDTVSWYQQALGQGPQFIFQYYEEEERQRGNFPDRFSGHQFPNYSSELNVNALLLGDSALYLCASSSYVDLGKNIQYFGAGTRLSVL.

CDR3 DNA: TGTGCCAGCAGCCTAACTAGCGGGGACTACAATGAGCAGTTCTTC. Translated: CASSLTSGDYNEQFF. This sequence joins TRBV9 and TRBJ2-1; 10 nucleotides line up with TRBD2. CDR3 length: 15 residues. Germline V gene lookup returns CDR1 SGDLS and CDR2 YYNGEE. The trim removed 4 bases at V and 3 bases at J, leaving 4 bases unmatched.

V is TRBV6-1 and J is TRBJ1-1, with D possibly TRBD1 on 6 matching bases. From germline, CDR1 is MNHNS and CDR2 SASEGT. CDR3 length: 14 amino acids. V was shortened by 6 bases and J by 5 bases, with 16 bases between the two germline ends. The CDR3 spells CASRIRDKGTEAFF. DNA of the CDR3: TGTGCCAGCAGGATTCGGGACAAAGGAACTGAAGCTTTCTTT.

This clone showed up just a few times. The chain recombines TRBV10-3 with TRBJ2-2, with D perhaps TRBD2 (7 bases). V was clipped by 4 bases and J by 7 bases, with 16 bases between them. Per germline, CDR1 ENHRY and CDR2 SYGVKD. The CDR3 is made up of 15 amino acids. CDR3 in DNA: TGTGCCATCAGTGTCGGGGGGCGTGTGGACGGGGAGCTGTTTTTT. It yields the protein CAISVGGRVDGELFF.

This chain connects TRBV7-9 to TRBJ1-5; no firm D call. Germline loops: CDR1 SEHNR, CDR2 FQNEAQ (reference sequence). The CDR3 runs 13 residues. The V end was cut by 4 bases, the J end by 8 bases, with 12 bases between. The CDR3 sequence is CASSSTLGKPQHF. As DNA, the CDR3 is TGTGCCAGCAGCTCCACACTAGGGAAGCCCCAGCATTTT.

V is TRBV7-2 and J is TRBJ2-7; D tentatively fits TRBD1 or TRBD2 (5 bases each). The CDR3 totals 12 residues. CDR1 and CDR2 from the germline V gene are SGHTA and FQGNSA. V lost 4 bases and J lost 7, with 11 bases in between. Here the CDR3 reads CASSSTWGEQYF. For the CDR3, the DNA is TGTGCCAGCAGCTCAACGTGGGGGGAGCAGTACTTC.

This sequence joins TRBV5-1 and TRBJ2-3; TRBD2 might be the D (6 bases). CDR1 and CDR2 (germline): SGHRS, YFSETQ. With 0 bases removed from V and 4 bases from J, the gap between germline ends came to 9 bases. The CDR3 runs 14 residues. In DNA form, the CDR3 reads TGCGCCAGCAGCTTGGGCGGGACCGCAGATACGCAGTATTTT. Its protein product is CASSLGGTADTQYF.